A single sample gave rise to the 20 T cell receptor beta chains below, sequenced in a study of CD8+ T cells in alopecia areata. Sequencing used cDNA as its template, made by extracting RNA and reverse transcribing it. Here immunoSEQ multiplex PCR was the method, and the copy in TCRdb shows in-frame clones only, minus some. This sample has 150,000 to 200,000 clones, with roughly 50% found just once. The material sequenced was CD4+ T cells sorted from blood. These receptors were obtained from a human donor in good health.

The chain is built from TRBV15 and TRBJ2-7; D is undetermined. This CDR3 comprises 13 residues. CDR1 is LNHNV, CDR2 YYDKDF, per germline (reference sequence). V was pared by 4 bases and J by 9 bases, with 16 bases between. CDR3 nucleotide sequence: TGTGCCACCAGCATCACGACCGAACATGCGCAGTACTTC. Amino acids: CATSITTEHAQYF.

The CDR3 DNA reads as TGCAGCGTTGGAGTAAACATTCAGTACTTC. Protein product: CSVGVNIQYF. This chain links TRBV29-1 with TRBJ2-4, with D unclear. Looked up from germline, CDR1 is SQVTM and CDR2 is ANQGSEA. V lost 4 bases to trimming and J lost 6 bases, with 4 bases between them. There are 10 residues in the CDR3.

J is TRBJ2-6 and V is TRBV29-1, with a tentative D call TRBD2 (6 bases). Trimming left V 5 bases short and J 4 bases short, with 12 bases between. This CDR3 spans 14 amino acids. Germline loops: CDR1 SQVTM, CDR2 ANQGSEA. The CDR3 region has the DNA TGCAGCGTTTACGCGGGATCCGGGGCCAACGTCCTGACTTTC. Translating gives CSVYAGSGANVLTF.

The rearrangement joins TRBV4-1 to TRBJ2-3, with 7 positions matching TRBD2. The germline gives CDR1 MGHRA, CDR2 YSYEKL. After removal of 4 bases from V and 0 bases from J, the junction contained 13 bases not matched to a gene. CDR3 size: 18 residues. As DNA, the CDR3 is TGCGCCAGCAGCCCCCAAGGGAGGGCCCCCTCTAGCACAGATACGCAGTATTTT. Residues: CASSPQGRAPSSTDTQYF.

This chain uses TRBV7-7 with TRBJ2-5; possibly TRBD1 for D (6 bases). The germline V gene has CDR1 SSHAT and CDR2 FNYEAQ (reference sequence). Trimming pared 5 bases from V and 5 bases from J, leaving 18 bases between. The CDR3 totals 15 residues. The CDR3 region is CASSVWQGRSETQYF. Here the CDR3 DNA reads TGTGCCAGCAGCGTCTGGCAGGGGCGTTCGGAGACCCAGTACTTC.

The rearrangement joins TRBV9 to TRBJ1-2; D not resolved. V lost 2 bases to trimming and J lost 2 bases, with 13 bases between them. The CDR3 sequence is 15 residues long. CDR1 and CDR2 from the germline V gene are SGDLS and YYNGEE. The CDR3 DNA sequence: TGTGCCAGCAGCGTGTCAGACATCCCCAACTATGGCTACACCTTC. It encodes CASSVSDIPNYGYTF.

V usage is TRBV30 and J usage is TRBJ2-4; a weak D match, TRBD1 (6 bases). Germline assignment: CDR1 GTSNPN and CDR2 SVGIG (reference sequence). Trimming left V 4 bases short and J 0 bases short, with 13 bases between. The CDR3 has 15 residues. CDR3 sequence: CAWTQGQLAKNIQYF. The CDR3 DNA reads TGTGCCTGGACTCAGGGGCAACTAGCCAAAAACATTCAGTACTTC.

The CDR3 reads CASSNRTVPYGYTF. The DNA of the CDR3 is TGTGCCAGCAGCAACAGGACGGTACCCTATGGCTACACCTTC. The chain has TRBV5-4 and TRBJ1-2, with D tentatively TRBD1 (5 bases). The V and J ends lost 4 bases and 4 bases respectively, with 14 bases between them. This CDR3 is 14 amino acids long. Germline CDR1 SGHNT, CDR2 YYREEE (reference sequence).

CDR3 nucleotide sequence: TGTGCCTGGAGTCAGGCTCTAGGGACAGATACGCAGTATTTT. This encodes CAWSQALGTDTQYF. This chain links TRBV30 with TRBJ2-3; no definite D call. The length of the CDR3 is 14 residues. The V gene lost 2 bases and the J gene lost 3 bases, with 12 bases spanning the gap. Germline V lookup: CDR1 GTSNPN, CDR2 SVGIG (reference sequence). Variable domain in full (rest from reference TRBV30 and TRBJ2-3): SQTIHQWPATLVQPVGSPLSLECTVEGTSNPNLYWYRQAAGRGLQLLFYSVGIGQISSEVPQNLSASRPQDRQFILSSKKLLLSDSGFYLCAWSQALGTDTQYFGPGTRLTVL.

There are a few counts of this clone. The CDR3 protein is CATSRETGGNNQPQHF. The CDR3 region has the DNA TGTGCCACCAGCAGAGAGACAGGGGGCAACAATCAGCCCCAGCATTTT. The J gene is TRBJ1-5, the V gene TRBV15; TRBD1 agrees at 10 bases. J was trimmed by 3 bases and V by 0 bases; bases with no gene match: 2. The CDR3 sequence is 16 residues long. Germline CDR1 and CDR2: LNHNV and YYDKDF (reference sequence).

This chain joins TRBV25-1 and TRBJ1-2, with D uncertain. The CDR3 runs 14 residues. Germline CDR1 and CDR2: MGHDK and SYGVNS. V gave up 1 base and J gave up 4 bases, with 10 bases separating them. The CDR3 here is CASSESAVSYGYTF. CDR3 sequence (DNA): TGTGCCAGCAGTGAATCTGCGGTTTCCTATGGCTACACCTTC.

This rearrangement joins TRBV30 to TRBJ1-2; D possibly corresponds to TRBD1 (6 bases). In germline, CDR1 is GTSNPN, CDR2 SVGIG (reference sequence). There are 13 residues in the CDR3. Trimming removed 3 bases from V and 8 bases from J, with 16 bases in between. The CDR3 DNA reads as TGTGCCTGGAGCCCGGGGGGGGCTCAGGGCTACACCTTC. This encodes CAWSPGGAQGYTF.

The chain carries TRBV23-1 and TRBJ1-5; possible D gene TRBD1, 6 bases. TRBV23-1 is designated an ORF whose function remains uncertain. CDR3 length: 14 amino acids. Trimming shortened V by 11 bases and J by 0 bases, and 14 bases separated the two germline ends. This CDR3 reads CAGIRDTSNQPQHF. CDR3 nucleotide sequence: TGCGCCGGAATCCGGGACACTAGCAATCAGCCCCAGCATTTT.

The chain employs TRBV28 and TRBJ2-7; 7 bases line up with TRBD2. The germline CDR1 and CDR2 sequences are MDHEN and SYDVKM. The CDR3 has 17 amino acids. The J segment lost 1 base and the V segment lost 4 bases, leaving 13 bases of the junction unmatched. CDR3 sequence: CASSSSYSGISSYEQYF. Written as DNA, the CDR3 is TGTGCCAGCAGTTCCTCCTACAGCGGGATTTCGTCCTACGAGCAGTACTTC. Full variable domain (rest looked up from reference TRBV28 and TRBJ2-7): DVKVTQSSRYLVKRTGEKVFLECVQDMDHENMFWYRQDPGLGLRLIYFSYDVKMKEKGDIPEGYSVSREKKERFSLILESASTNQTSMYLCASSSSYSGISSYEQYFGPGTRLTVT.

This clone was recorded a few times. The chain carries TRBV14 and TRBJ2-1; D possibly corresponds to TRBD1 (6 bases). The V end was cut by 3 bases, the J end by 0 bases, with 9 bases between. CDR1 SGHDN and CDR2 FVKESK come from the germline V gene. The length of the CDR3 is 15 residues. Here the CDR3 DNA reads TGTGCCAGCAGCCATACAGGGAGCTCCTACAATGAGCAGTTCTTC. Amino acids: CASSHTGSSYNEQFF.

The chain recombines TRBV6-6 with TRBJ2-5; D gene ambiguous. V gave up 4 bases and J gave up 2 bases, with 5 bases separating them. The CDR3 consists of 12 residues. CDR1 MNHNY and CDR2 SVGAGI come from the germline V gene (reference sequence). CDR3 residues: CASSWAQETQYF. CDR3 bases: TGTGCCAGCAGTTGGGCACAAGAGACCCAGTACTTC.

The genes are TRBV9 and TRBJ1-2, with TRBD1 as a possible D gene (5 bases). CDR1 is SGDLS, CDR2 YYNGEE, per germline. Trimming stripped 3 bases from V and 4 bases from J, with 7 bases between. The CDR3 runs 12 residues. The CDR3 coding sequence is TGTGCCAGCAGCGCAGGGCCCTATGGCTACACCTTC. This sequence encodes CASSAGPYGYTF.

The chain uses TRBV5-5 and TRBJ2-7, with 11 positions matching TRBD2. The germline gives CDR1 SGHKS, CDR2 YYEKEE (reference sequence). CDR3 length equals 15 residues. V lost 4 bases to trimming and J lost 3 bases; unmatched junction nucleotides: 6. In DNA form, the CDR3 reads TGTGCCAGCAGCCGAGCCCTAGCGGGAGGCTACGAGCAGTACTTC. Protein sequence: CASSRALAGGYEQYF.

The chain carries TRBV30 and TRBJ1-5; D may be TRBD1 (6 bases). This CDR3 spans 13 amino acids. CDR1 GTSNPN and CDR2 SVGIG come from the germline V gene (reference sequence). The germline V and J ends were trimmed by 3 bases and 7 bases, with 13 bases remaining between them. This CDR3 reads CAWSSAGEQPQHF. Written as DNA, the CDR3 is TGTGCCTGGAGCTCGGCAGGGGAACAGCCCCAGCATTTT.

This clone has a handful of counts. This rearrangement joins TRBV19 to TRBJ2-1; 7 nucleotides align to TRBD2. The germline V gene has CDR1 LNHDA and CDR2 SQIVND (reference sequence). The CDR3 runs 10 residues. CDR3 sequence reads: CASGNNEQFF. CDR3 nucleotide sequence: TGTGCGAGCGGGAACAATGAGCAGTTCTTC.